This T cell receptor (beta chain) was observed in a study of T cell changes during pregnancy in multiple sclerosis. The table lists this clone with a count of one. The data were produced by immunoSEQ multiplex PCR, yet TCRdb's version contains in-frame clones alone and is incomplete. The sample has just over 30,000 clones, roughly 87% seen once. This CDR3 has 15 amino acids. Germline V gene data show CDR1 as SGHTA and CDR2 as FQGTGA. The trim removed 4 bases at V and 7 bases at J, leaving 8 bases unmatched. The genes are TRBV7-3 and TRBJ2-2, with 8 bases lining up with TRBD2. This TCR was recovered from a female donor with multiple sclerosis, enrolled in a pregnancy study. The sample in question was CD8+ T cells from peripheral blood mononuclear cells, obtained in the first trimester of pregnancy. The DNA of the CDR3 is TGTGCCAGCAGCTCCCCCGGGGGGGTCGGCGGGGAGCTGTTTTTT. This translates into CASSSPGGVGGELFF.